The source of this T cell receptor beta chain is a study of shared clonotypes between healthy human individuals. The wider study: Donors, aged 18 to 49, were two women and a few men. General study findings and limits: Genetic and exposure-history diversity was limited by the few donors.

Trimming shortened V by 0 bases and J by 8 bases, and 5 bases separated the two germline ends. The CDR3 runs to 12 residues. Per germline, CDR1 SGDLS and CDR2 YYNGEE. As regards this clone: Antigen: not known.

Replicate sorted-subset PCRs were loaded with approximately 200 ng DNA, roughly 33,000 T cell genomes. As originally analysed: In the immunoSEQ data, sequences were junction-only and lacked quality scores, so filtering differed. The table came from immunoSEQ multiplex PCR; TCRdb's copy has only in-frame clones and leaves some out. V, J and clone size are taken as reported in that table, and D and trimming were inferred from the DNA itself. The table shows 1.5 million to 2.5 million clones, with just under 95% occurring only once. In the naive CD8 group, cells lacked CD45RO and were positively selected for CCR7, so terminally differentiated effector memory CD45RA+ cells were left out.

This sequence originates from a young man in good health. V gene TRBV9 combines with J gene TRBJ2-2; D ambiguous. Sequencing input: naive CD8+ T cells sorted from blood. The CDR3 protein is CASSVVVGELFF. Written as DNA, the CDR3 is TGTGCCAGCAGCGTAGTGGTGGGGGAGCTGTTTTTT.